Within the sample, the clone carrying this T cell receptor beta chain is medium-sized. A multiplex PCR containing 32 V primers and 13 J primers was used to amplify TCR beta CDR3. A single record per CDR3 protein comes from TCRdb applying MiXCR to the multiplex PCR reads. The sample has some 11,000 distinct CDR3 sequences; approximately 18% are singletons. Bulk tumor genomic DNA was the template, and each sample received about 600 ng. Far-apart biopsies, several per primary tumor, were taken during surgery. Patients underwent curative surgery for non-small cell lung cancer (untreated and newly diagnosed). The data belong to a study of immune heterogeneity within non-small cell lung tumors. The V gene end was trimmed by 7 bases and the J gene end by 9 bases; junction bases not matched to a gene: 9. This CDR3 contains 14 residues. Germline V gene data show CDR1 as MNHEY and CDR2 as SVGAGI.

The chain employs TRBV6-5 and TRBJ2-1, with 10 bases aligning to TRBD1. The sequenced sample was lung tumor tissue. The receptor was isolated from a man in his 60s with non-small cell lung cancer. The chain's CDR3 is CASNPGQGWGEQFF. In DNA form, the CDR3 reads TGTGCCAGCAATCCGGGACAGGGGTGGGGTGAGCAGTTCTTC.